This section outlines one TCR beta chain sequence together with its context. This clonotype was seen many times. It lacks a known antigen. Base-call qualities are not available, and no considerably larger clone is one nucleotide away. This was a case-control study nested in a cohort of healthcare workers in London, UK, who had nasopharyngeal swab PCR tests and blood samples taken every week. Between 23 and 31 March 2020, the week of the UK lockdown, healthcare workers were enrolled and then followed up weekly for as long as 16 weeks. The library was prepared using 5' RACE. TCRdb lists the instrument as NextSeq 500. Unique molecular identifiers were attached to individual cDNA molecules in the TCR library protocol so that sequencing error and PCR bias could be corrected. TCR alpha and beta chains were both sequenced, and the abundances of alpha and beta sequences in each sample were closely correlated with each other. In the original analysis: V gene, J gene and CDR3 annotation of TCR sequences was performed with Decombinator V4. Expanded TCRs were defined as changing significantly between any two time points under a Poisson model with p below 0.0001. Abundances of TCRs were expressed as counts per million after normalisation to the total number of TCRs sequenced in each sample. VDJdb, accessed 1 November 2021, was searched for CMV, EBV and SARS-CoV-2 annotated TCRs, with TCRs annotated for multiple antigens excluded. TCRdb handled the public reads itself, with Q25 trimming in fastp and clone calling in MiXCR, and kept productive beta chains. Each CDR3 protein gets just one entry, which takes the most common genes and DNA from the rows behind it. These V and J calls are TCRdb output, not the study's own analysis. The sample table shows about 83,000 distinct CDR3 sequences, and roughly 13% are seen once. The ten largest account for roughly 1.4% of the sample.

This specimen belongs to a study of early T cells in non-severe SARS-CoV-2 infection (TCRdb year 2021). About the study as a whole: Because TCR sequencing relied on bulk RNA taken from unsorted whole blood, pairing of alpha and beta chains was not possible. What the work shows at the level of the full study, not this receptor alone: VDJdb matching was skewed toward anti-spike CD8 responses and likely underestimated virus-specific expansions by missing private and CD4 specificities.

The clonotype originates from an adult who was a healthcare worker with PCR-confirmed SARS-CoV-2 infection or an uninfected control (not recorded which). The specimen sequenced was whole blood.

The base sequence is TGTGCCAGCAGTCACGGACAGGGGCCCAGCTCCTATAATTCACCCCTCCACTTT. Its protein reads: CASSHGQGPSSYNSPLHF. Rearrangement joined TRBV6-6 to TRBJ1-6; 9 junctional bases match TRBD1. The CDR3 starts with the cysteine, ends with the phenylalanine, and has 18 residues. The sequence is cut down to CDR3 DNA, 54 bases in frame from base 1. The germline V gene (reference sequence) provides CDR1 MNHNY and CDR2 SVGAGI. V is pruned by 5 bases and J by 0 bases, leaving 8 bases of the junction without a gene match.